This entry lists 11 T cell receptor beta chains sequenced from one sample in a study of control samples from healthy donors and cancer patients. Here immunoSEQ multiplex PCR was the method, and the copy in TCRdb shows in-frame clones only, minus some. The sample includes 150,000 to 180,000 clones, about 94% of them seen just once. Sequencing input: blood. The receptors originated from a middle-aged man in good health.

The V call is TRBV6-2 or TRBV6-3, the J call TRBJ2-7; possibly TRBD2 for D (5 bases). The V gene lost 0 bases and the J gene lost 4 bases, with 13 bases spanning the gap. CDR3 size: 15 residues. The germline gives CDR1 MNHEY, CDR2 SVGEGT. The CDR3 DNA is TGTGCCAGCAGTTACTCGAAGTCAGGAGGATACGAGCAGTACTTC. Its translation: CASSYSKSGGYEQYF.

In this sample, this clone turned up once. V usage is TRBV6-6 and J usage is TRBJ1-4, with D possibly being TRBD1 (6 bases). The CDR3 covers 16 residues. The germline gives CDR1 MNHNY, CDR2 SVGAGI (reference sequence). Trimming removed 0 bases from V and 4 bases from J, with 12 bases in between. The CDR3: CASSYSIGGYNEKLFF. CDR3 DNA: TGTGCCAGCAGTTACTCGATAGGGGGATATAATGAAAAACTGTTTTTT.

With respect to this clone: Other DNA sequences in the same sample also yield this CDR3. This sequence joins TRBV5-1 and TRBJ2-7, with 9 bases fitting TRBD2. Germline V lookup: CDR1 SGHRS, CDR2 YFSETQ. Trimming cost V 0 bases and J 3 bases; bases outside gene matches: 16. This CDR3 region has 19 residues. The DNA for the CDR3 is TGCGCCAGCAGCTTGGGGGGCGGGGGGGTGATGAGGGTTGACTACGAGCAGTACTTC. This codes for CASSLGGGGVMRVDYEQYF.

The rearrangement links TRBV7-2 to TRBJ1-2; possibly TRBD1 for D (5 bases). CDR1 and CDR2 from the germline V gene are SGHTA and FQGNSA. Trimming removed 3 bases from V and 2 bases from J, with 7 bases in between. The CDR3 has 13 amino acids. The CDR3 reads CASSLGVNYGYTF. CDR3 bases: TGTGCCAGCAGCTTGGGGGTGAACTATGGCTACACCTTC.

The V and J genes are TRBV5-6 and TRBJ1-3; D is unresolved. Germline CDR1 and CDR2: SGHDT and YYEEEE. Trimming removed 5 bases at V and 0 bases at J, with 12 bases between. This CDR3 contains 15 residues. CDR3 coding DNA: TGTGCCAGCAGACTTACAGCTCACTCTGGAAACACCATATATTTT. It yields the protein CASRLTAHSGNTIYF.

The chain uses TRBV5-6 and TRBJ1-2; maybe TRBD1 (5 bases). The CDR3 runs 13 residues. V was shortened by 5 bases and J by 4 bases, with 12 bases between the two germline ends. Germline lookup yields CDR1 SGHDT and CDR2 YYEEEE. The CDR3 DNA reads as TGTGCCAGCAGGCCCGGGGGGGGCTATGGCTACACCTTC. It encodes CASRPGGGYGYTF.

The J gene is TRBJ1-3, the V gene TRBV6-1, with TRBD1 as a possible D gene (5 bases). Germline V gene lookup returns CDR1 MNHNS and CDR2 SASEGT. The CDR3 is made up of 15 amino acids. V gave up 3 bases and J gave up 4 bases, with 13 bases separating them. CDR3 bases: TGTGCCAGCAGTGAGTCTGGGGCGGACGGAAACACCATATATTTT. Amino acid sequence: CASSESGADGNTIYF.

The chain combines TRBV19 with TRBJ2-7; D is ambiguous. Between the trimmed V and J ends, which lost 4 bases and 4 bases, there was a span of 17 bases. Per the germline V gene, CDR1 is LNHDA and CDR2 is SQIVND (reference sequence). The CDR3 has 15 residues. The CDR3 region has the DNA TGTGCCAGTAGTACAAACGGGTTATGGTCTTACGAGCAGTACTTC. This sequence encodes CASSTNGLWSYEQYF.

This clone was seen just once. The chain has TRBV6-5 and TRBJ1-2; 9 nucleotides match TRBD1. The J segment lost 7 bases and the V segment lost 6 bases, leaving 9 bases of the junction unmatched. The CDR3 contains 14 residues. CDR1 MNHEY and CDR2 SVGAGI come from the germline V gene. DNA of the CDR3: TGTGCCAGCAGAGAGAACAGGGGGCAAGGTGGCTACACCTTC. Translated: CASRENRGQGGYTF.

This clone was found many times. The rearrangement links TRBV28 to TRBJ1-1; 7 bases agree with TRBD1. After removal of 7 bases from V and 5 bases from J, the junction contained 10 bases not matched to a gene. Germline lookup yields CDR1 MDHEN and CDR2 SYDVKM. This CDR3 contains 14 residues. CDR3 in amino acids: CASTPAGRGTEAFF. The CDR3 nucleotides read TGTGCCAGCACCCCGGCGGGCAGGGGGACTGAAGCTTTCTTT.

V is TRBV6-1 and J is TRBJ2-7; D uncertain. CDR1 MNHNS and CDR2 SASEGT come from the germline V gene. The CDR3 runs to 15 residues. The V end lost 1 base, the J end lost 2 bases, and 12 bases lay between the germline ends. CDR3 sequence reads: CASSEVTGDTYEQYF. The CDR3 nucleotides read TGTGCCAGCAGTGAAGTTACCGGAGATACCTACGAGCAGTACTTC.